This TCR beta chain emerged from a study of OX40 agonist ivuxolimab in advanced cancers. Across the study: At about 81% male, the cohort had a mean age of roughly 60 years, ranging from 23 to 79.

Repertoires were generated with immunoSEQ multiplex PCR, while TCRdb's copy carries only in-frame clones and drops some. The sample shows about 34,000 clones, around 81% of them seen only once. The CDR3 contains 12 residues. The V segment lost 3 bases and the J segment 7 bases; nucleotides outside the gene matches: 3. Germline V gene sequence: CDR1 SEHNR, CDR2 FQNEAQ (reference sequence). The material sequenced was CD4+ or CD8+ T cells sorted from blood, taken in a trial of the OX40 agonist ivuxolimab. The J gene is TRBJ2-7, the V gene TRBV7-9; TRBD2 matches at 7 bases. The sequence was obtained from an adult with an advanced solid tumor such as melanoma, head and neck, liver or kidney cancer. The CDR3 sequence: CASSLREREQYF. The DNA of the CDR3 is TGTGCCAGCAGCTTGCGGGAGAGGGAGCAGTACTTC.